Listed here are 2 T cell receptor beta chains from one sample, sequenced in a study of blood T cell repertoires in COVID-19. TCRdb keeps only in-frame clones here, not all; method: immunoSEQ multiplex PCR. The sample contains 200,000 to 300,000 clones, more than 75% of which appear only once. Sequencing was performed on peripheral blood. Source of these receptors: a man aged 35 to 55 who had recovered from COVID-19.

The chain carries TRBV6-5 and TRBJ1-4, with 10 positions matching TRBD1. CDR1 is MNHEY and CDR2 is SVGAGI in the germline V gene. This CDR3 is 13 amino acids long. The V gene end was trimmed by 6 bases and the J gene end by 10 bases; junction bases not matched to a gene: 5. In DNA form, the CDR3 reads TGTGCCAGCAGGGGACAGGGGTTGGGAAAACTGTTTTTT. As protein: CASRGQGLGKLFF.

CDR3: CASSVDGDFYGYTF. The CDR3 DNA reads as TGTGCCAGCAGCGTAGATGGGGACTTCTATGGCTACACCTTC. The chain joins TRBV9 to TRBJ1-2, with D possibly being TRBD1 (5 bases). Trimming left V 0 bases short and J 4 bases short, with 10 bases between. The CDR3 extends over 14 amino acids. The germline gives CDR1 SGDLS, CDR2 YYNGEE.